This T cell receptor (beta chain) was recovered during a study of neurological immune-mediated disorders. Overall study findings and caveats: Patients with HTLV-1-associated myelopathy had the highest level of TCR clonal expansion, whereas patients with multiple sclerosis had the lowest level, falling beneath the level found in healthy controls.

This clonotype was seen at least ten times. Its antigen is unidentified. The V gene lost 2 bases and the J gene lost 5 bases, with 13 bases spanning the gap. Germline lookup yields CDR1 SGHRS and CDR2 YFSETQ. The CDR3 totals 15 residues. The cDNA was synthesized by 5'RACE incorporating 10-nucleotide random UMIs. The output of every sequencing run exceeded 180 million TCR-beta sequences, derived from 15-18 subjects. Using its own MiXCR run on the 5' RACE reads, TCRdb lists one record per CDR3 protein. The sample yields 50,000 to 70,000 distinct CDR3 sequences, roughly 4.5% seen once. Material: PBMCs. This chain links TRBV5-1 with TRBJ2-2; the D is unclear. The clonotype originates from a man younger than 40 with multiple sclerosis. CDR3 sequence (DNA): TGCGCCAGCAGCTTTGACCCTACACGGACCGGGGAGCTGTTTTTT. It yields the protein CASSFDPTRTGELFF.